This T cell receptor (beta chain) was retrieved from a study of T cell responses to AZD1222 COVID-19 vaccine. The data were produced by immunoSEQ multiplex PCR, yet TCRdb's version contains in-frame clones alone and is incomplete. Of tens of thousands of clones detected, around nine tenths appear once; the ten largest clones hold roughly 4.5%. V lost 6 bases and J lost 1, with 7 bases in between. CDR3 length equals 13 residues. The sequence was collected from an adult in good health. The input for sequencing was peripheral blood, taken on day 0 of MenACWY control vaccination. V and J are TRBV12-3 or TRBV12-4 and TRBJ2-1; possible D gene TRBD1, 6 bases. The CDR3 sequence is CASRQGSYNEQFF. The DNA for the CDR3 is TGTGCCAGCAGGCAGGGGTCCTACAATGAGCAGTTCTTC.